This TCR beta chain derives from a study of blood T cells in healthy people across ages (dated by TCRdb to 2015 to 2017). For the study in its entirety: In model experiments, template switching captured about one uniquely barcoded TCR beta cDNA molecule for every two T cells. Using deep sequencing normalized with unique cDNA molecular identifiers, the study measured how TCR beta repertoire diversity changes with age. The donors were split into four age groups: young (average around 17 years), middle-aged (roughly 40), aged (around 67) and long-lived (approximately 80). To avoid experimental bias, donors of different ages were spread randomly across the sequencing lanes. The study analyzed two additional independent replicas of 1 million unique cDNA reads from the same blood draw for two donors, one aged 18 to 29 and one aged 80 or older.

In the case of this clonotype: Its specific antigen is unknown. No quality values exist for individual bases; no much larger clone is one base distant.

Systemically healthy Caucasian individuals from Russia, 39 in total and aged roughly 6 to 95 years, were included as donors. Ten milliliters of peripheral blood were collected from each donor into EDTA-treated Vacutainer tubes. Ficoll-Paque density-gradient centrifugation was used to isolate PBMCs, with at least 7 million per sample. Total RNA, at least 6 micrograms per sample, was extracted from PBMCs with Trizol reagent. Naive CD45RAhigh/CD27high T cell percentages were measured by flow cytometry on a PBMC aliquot from every donor. V and J are truncated by 3 bases and 1 base respectively, leaving an intervening sequence of 11 bases. From cysteine to phenylalanine, the CDR3 is 14 amino acids long. Only CDR3 DNA is held: 42 bases, read in frame from base 1. From a lookup of the germline V gene (reference sequence), CDR1 and CDR2 are SGHKS and YYEKEE. Receptor amplification or capture employed 5' RACE. The sequencer listed for this sample is Illumina HiSeq 2500. A second PCR of roughly 7 to 11 cycles was performed with a sample-barcoded 5' primer and a J-beta primer mix. A template-switch 5' adaptor carrying 12 random nucleotides introduced a unique molecular identifier onto each TCR beta cDNA molecule. Each sample yielded at least 3 million CDR3-containing paired-end reads. First-strand cDNA synthesis was performed from all RNA using the Mint cDNA synthesis kit, with priming by a TRBC-specific oligonucleotide. Following uracil-DNA glycosylase treatment, a first 18-cycle PCR with universal primers M1SS and BC2_uni_R was performed on all cDNA. Regarding the original processing steps: For normalization, 1 million high-quality reads, each with a distinct molecular identifier, were randomly selected from each sample. Instead of being binned into consensus sequences, reads that shared molecular identifiers were thrown out. MiTCR, set to a Q25 quality threshold and the strictest error-elimination algorithm, was used for CDR3 identification, clonotype clustering and error correction. A nonparametric unseen species model using Euler transformation provided a lower-bound estimate of total TCR beta diversity. In-frame beta chains were kept once TCRdb had trimmed the public reads at Q25 with fastp and called clones with MiXCR. Under each unique CDR3 protein, matching rows form one entry showing the most common genes and DNA. V and J calls and clone size were set by TCRdb, not the authors. Counted in this sample were approximately 1.5 million distinct CDR3 sequences; 42% of them appeared once. The ten largest clones take up around 4% of the sample.

On the study overall, not on this receptor specifically: Total diversity estimates from one million sequenced T cells were considered lower bounds and underestimates. Compared with the aged group, more naive CD4+ T cells, fewer expanded clones and increased TCR diversity were shown by the long-lived group, suggesting age selection. Bulk unsorted PBMC profiling prevented conclusive comparison of naive and antigen-experienced compartments. The CMV infection status of donors was not known, potentially confounding age-related changes in expanded clonotypes. Observed TCR beta diversity per million T cells fell roughly linearly with age, and a significant reduction was already apparent by age around 44. The percentage of naive T cells measured by flow cytometry correlated strongly with observed TCR beta diversity.

The sequenced sample consisted of blood. This chain joins TRBV5-5 to TRBJ2-7, with the D gene not clear enough to name. The TCR was taken from a woman aged 18-35 years in good health. CDR3 protein: CASSYLTGSYEQYF. DNA sequence: TGTGCCAGCAGCTATCTGACCGGTTCCTACGAGCAGTACTTC.